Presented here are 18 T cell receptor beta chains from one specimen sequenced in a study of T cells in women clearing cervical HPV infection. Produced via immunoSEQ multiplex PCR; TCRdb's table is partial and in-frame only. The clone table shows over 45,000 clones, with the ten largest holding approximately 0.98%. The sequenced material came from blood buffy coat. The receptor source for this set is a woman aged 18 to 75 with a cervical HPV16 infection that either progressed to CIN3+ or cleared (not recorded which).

The covered CDR3 bases are TGTGCCAGCAGTGAAGCCAGGGGTGGCTCCTATAATTCACCC. Its translation: CASSEARGGSYNSP. The complete CDR3 reads CASSEARGGSYNSPLHF. V gene TRBV2 combines with J gene TRBJ1-6; a weak D match, TRBD1 (6 bases). Read coverage stops 3 residues before the CDR3 terminus; the germline J gene supplies the remainder. The V and J ends lost 0 bases and 0 bases respectively, with 9 bases between them. Germline V gene data show CDR1 as SNHLY and CDR2 as FYNNEI. The CDR3 length is 17 residues.

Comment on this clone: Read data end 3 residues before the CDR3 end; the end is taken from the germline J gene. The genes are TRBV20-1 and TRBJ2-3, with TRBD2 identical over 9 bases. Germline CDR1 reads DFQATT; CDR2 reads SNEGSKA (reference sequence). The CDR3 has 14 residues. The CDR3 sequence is CSATGAGGQETQYF. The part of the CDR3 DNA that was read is TGCAGTGCTACAGGAGCGGGGGGCCAAGAGACG.

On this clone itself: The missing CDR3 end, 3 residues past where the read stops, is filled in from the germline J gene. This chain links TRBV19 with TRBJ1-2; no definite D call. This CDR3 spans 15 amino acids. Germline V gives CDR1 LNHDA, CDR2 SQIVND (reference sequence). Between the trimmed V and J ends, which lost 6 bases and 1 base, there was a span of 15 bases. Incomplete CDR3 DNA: TGTGCCAGTAGCCCGGTACAGACCCTTAACTATGGC. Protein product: CASSPVQTLNYG. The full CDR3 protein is CASSPVQTLNYGYTF. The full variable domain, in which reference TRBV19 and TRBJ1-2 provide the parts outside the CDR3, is DGGITQSPKYLFRKEGQNVTLSCEQNLNHDAMYWYRQDPGQGLRLIYYSQIVNDFQKGDIAEGYSVSREKKESFPLTVTSAQKNPTAFYLCASSPVQTLNYGYTFGSGTRLTVV.

The CDR3 here is CASSQPGQGVYEQFF. The sequenced CDR3 bases are TGCGCCAGCAGCCAACCGGGACAGGGGGTCTATGAG. This chain uses TRBV5-1 with TRBJ2-1; 11 nucleotides line up with TRBD1. The sequenced fragment ends 3 residues before the CDR3 boundary, so the rest is inferred from the germline J gene. CDR1 and CDR2 from the germline V gene are SGHRS and YFSETQ. J gave up 8 bases and V 4 bases, and 8 bases lay outside the gene matches. The CDR3 sequence is 15 residues long.

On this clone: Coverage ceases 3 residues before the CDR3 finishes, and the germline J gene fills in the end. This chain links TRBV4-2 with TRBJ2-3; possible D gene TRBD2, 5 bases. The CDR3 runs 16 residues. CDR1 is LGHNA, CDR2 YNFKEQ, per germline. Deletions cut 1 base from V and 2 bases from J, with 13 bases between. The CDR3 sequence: CASSQGDGVVTDTQYF. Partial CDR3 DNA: TGTGCCAGCAGCCAAGGCGACGGGGTAGTCACAGATACG.

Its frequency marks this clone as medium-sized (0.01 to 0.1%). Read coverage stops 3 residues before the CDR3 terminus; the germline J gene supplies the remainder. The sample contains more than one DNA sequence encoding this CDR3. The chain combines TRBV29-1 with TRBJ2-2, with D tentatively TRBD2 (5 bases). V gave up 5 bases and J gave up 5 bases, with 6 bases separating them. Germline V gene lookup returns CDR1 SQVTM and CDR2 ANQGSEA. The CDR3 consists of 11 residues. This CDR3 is CSVQRTGELFF. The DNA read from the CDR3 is TGCAGCGTTCAGCGGACCGGGGAG.

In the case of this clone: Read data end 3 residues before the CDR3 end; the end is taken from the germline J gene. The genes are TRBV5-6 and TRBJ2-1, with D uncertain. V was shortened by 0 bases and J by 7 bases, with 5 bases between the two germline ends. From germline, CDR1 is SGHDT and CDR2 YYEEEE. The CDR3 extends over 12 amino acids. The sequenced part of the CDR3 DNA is TGTGCCAGCAGCTTGGGCGGTAATGAG. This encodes CASSLGGNE. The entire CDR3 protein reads CASSLGGNEQFF.

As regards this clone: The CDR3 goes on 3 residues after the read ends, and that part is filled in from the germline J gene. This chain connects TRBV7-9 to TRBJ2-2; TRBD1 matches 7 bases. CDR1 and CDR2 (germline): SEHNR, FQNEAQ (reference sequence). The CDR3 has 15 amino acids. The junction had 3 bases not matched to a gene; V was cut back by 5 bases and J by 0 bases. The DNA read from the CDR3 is TGTGCCAGCAGCCCAGGGACAGCGAACACCGGGGAG. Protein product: CASSPGTANTGE. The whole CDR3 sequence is CASSPGTANTGELFF.

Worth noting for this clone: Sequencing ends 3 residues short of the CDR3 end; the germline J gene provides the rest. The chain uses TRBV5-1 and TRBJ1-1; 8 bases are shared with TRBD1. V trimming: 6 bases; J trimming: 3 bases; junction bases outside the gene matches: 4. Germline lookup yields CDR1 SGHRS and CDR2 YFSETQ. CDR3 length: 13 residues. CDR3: CASTPDRDTEAFF. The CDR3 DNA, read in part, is TGCGCCAGCACCCCGGACAGGGACACTGAA.

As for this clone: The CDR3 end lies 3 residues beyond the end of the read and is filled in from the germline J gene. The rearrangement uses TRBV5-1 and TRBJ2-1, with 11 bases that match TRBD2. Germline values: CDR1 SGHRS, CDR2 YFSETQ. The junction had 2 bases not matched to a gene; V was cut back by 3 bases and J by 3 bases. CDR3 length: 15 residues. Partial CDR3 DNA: TGCGCCAGCAGCTATACTAGCGGGGGCTACAATGAG. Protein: CASSYTSGGYNE. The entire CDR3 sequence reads CASSYTSGGYNEQFF.

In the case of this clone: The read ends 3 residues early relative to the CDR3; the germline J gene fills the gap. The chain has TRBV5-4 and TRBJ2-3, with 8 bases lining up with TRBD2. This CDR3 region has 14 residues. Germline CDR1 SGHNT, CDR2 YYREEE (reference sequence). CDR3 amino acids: CASSPRTSRDTQYF. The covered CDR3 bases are TGTGCCAGCAGCCCTCGGACTAGCCGTGACACG.

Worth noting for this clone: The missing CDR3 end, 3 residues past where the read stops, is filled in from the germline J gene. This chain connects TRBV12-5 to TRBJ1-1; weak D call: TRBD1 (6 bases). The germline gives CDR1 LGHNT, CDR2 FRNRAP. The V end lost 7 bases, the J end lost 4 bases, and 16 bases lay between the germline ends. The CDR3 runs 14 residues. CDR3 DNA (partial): TGTGCTAGTGCTCTACAGGGTTTTTTCACTGAA. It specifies CASALQGFFTE. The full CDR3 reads CASALQGFFTEAFF.

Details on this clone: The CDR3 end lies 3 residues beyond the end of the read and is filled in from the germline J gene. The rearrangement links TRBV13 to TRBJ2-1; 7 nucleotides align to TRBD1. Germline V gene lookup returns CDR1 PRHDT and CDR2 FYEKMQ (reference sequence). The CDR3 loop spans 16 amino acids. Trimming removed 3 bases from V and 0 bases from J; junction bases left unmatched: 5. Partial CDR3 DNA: TGTGCCAGCAGCTTCCGGACAGGCGGCTCCTACAATGAG. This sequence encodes CASSFRTGGSYNE. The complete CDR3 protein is CASSFRTGGSYNEQFF. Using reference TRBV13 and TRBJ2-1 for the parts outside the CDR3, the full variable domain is AAGVIQSPRHLIKEKRETATLKCYPIPRHDTVYWYQQGPGQDPQFLISFYEKMQSDKGSIPDRFSAQQFSDYHSELNMSSLELGDSALYFCASSFRTGGSYNEQFFGPGTRLTVL.

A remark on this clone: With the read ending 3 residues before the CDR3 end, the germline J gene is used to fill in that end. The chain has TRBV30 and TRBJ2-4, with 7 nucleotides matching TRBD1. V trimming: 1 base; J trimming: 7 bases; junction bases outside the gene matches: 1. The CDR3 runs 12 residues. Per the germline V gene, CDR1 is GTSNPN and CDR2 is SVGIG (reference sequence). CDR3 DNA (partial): TGTGCCTGGAGTGCACAGGGGAACATT. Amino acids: CAWSAQGNI. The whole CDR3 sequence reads CAWSAQGNIQYF.

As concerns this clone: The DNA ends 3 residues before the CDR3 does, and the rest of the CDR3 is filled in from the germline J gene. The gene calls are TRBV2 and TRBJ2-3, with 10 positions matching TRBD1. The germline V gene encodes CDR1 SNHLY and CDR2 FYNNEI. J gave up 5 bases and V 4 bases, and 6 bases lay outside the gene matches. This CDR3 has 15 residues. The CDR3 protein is CASSGETGGGDTQYF. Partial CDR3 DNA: TGTGCCAGCAGTGGGGAGACAGGGGGCGGAGATACG.

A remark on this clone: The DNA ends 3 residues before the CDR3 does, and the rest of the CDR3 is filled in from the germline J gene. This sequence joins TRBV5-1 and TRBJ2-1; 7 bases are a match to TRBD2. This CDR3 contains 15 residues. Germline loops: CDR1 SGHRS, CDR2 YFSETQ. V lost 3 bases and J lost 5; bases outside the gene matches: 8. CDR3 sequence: CASSSTSAFHNEQFF. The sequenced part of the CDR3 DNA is TGCGCCAGCAGCTCCACTAGCGCGTTCCACAATGAG.

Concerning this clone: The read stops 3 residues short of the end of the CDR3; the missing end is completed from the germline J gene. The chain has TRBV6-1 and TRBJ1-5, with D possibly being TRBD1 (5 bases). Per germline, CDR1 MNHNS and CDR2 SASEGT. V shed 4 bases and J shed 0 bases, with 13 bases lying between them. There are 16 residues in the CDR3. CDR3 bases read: TGTGCCAGCAGTGGAATAGCGGGGGTTAGCAATCAGCCC. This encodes CASSGIAGVSNQP. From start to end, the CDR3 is CASSGIAGVSNQPQHF.

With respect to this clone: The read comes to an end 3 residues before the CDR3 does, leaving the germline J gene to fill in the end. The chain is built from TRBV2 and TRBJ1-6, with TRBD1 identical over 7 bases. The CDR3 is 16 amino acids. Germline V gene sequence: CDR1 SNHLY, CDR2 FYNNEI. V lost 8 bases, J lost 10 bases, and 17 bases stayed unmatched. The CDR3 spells CASVGTGAHKSSPLHF. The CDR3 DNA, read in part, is TGTGCCAGCGTAGGTACAGGGGCGCATAAATCCTCACCC.